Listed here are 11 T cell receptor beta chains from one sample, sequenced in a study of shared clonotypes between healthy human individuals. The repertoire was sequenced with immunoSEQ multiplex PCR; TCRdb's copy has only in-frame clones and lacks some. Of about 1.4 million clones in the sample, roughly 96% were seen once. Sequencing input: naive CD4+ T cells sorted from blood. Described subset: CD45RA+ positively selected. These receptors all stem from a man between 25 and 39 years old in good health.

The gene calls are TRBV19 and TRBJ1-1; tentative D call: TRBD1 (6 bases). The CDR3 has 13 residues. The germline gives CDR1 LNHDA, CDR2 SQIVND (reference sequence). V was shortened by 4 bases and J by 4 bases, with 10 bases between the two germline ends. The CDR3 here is CASSRLQGTEAFF. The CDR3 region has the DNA TGTGCCAGTAGTAGACTACAGGGCACTGAAGCTTTCTTT.

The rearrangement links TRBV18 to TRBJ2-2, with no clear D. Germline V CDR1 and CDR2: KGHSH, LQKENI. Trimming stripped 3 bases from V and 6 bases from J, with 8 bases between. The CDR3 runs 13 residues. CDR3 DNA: TGTGCCAGCTCACCCCGGCCTCCCGGGGAGCTGTTTTTT. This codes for CASSPRPPGELFF.

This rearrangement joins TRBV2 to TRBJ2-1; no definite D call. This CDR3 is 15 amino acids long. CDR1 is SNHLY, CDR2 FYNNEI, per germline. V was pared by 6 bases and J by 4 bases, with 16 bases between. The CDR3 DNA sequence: TGTGCCAGCAGCTGGGCCCTCCCCCCATACAATGAGCAGTTCTTC. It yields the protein CASSWALPPYNEQFF.

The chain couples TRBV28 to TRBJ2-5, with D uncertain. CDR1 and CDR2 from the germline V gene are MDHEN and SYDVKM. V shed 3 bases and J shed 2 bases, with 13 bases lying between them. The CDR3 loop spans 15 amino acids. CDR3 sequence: CASSFLGVSQETQYF. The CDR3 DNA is TGTGCCAGCAGTTTTCTGGGCGTCTCACAAGAGACCCAGTACTTC.

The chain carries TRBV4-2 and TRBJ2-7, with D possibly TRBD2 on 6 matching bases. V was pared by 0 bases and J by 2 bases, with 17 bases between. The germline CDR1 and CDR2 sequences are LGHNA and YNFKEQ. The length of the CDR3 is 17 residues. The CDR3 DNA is TGTGCCAGCAGCCAAGAAGTCGTAGGATTAGCGGCCTACGAGCAGTACTTC. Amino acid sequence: CASSQEVVGLAAYEQYF.

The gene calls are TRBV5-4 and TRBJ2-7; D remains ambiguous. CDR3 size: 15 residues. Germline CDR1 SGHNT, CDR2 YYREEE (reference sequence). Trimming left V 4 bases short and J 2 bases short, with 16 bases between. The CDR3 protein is CASSVSPPKTYEQYF. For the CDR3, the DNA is TGTGCCAGCAGCGTATCCCCCCCTAAAACCTACGAGCAGTACTTC.

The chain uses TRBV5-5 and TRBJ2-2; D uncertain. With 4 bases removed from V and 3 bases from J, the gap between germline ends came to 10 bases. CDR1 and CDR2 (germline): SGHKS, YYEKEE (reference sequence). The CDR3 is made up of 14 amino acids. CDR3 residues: CASSLRRDTGELFF. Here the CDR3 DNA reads TGTGCCAGCAGCCTCCGTCGGGACACCGGGGAGCTGTTTTTT.

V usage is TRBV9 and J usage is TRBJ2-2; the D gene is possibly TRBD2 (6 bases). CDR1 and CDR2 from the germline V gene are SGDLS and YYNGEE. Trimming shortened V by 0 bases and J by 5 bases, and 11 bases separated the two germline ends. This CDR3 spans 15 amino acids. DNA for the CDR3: TGTGCCAGCAGCGTAGCTGGGCTAGCGACCGGGGAGCTGTTTTTT. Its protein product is CASSVAGLATGELFF.

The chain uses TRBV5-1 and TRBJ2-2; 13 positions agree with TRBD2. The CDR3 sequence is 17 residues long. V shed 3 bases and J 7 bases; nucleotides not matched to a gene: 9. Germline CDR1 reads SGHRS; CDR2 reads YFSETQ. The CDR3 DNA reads TGCGCCAGCAGCTCCGGGACTAGCGGGACTTCGGTCGGGGAGCTGTTTTTT. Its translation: CASSSGTSGTSVGELFF.

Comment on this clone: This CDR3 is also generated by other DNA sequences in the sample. DNA of the CDR3: TGCGCCAGCAGCCTTGGACTAGCGGCGAACACCGGGGAGCTGTTTTTT. It yields the protein CASSLGLAANTGELFF. The gene calls are TRBV5-1 and TRBJ2-2, with TRBD2 matching 10 bases. This CDR3 has 16 residues. V was pared by 4 bases and J by 0 bases, with 3 bases of the junction left unmatched. Germline values: CDR1 SGHRS, CDR2 YFSETQ.

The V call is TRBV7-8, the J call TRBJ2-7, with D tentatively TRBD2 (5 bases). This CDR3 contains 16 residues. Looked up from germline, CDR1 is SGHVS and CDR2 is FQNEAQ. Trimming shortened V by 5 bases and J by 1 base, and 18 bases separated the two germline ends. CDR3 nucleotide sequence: TGTGCCAGCAGCCACCGGTCGGGTCGGGAATCCTACGAGCAGTACTTC. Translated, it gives CASSHRSGRESYEQYF.